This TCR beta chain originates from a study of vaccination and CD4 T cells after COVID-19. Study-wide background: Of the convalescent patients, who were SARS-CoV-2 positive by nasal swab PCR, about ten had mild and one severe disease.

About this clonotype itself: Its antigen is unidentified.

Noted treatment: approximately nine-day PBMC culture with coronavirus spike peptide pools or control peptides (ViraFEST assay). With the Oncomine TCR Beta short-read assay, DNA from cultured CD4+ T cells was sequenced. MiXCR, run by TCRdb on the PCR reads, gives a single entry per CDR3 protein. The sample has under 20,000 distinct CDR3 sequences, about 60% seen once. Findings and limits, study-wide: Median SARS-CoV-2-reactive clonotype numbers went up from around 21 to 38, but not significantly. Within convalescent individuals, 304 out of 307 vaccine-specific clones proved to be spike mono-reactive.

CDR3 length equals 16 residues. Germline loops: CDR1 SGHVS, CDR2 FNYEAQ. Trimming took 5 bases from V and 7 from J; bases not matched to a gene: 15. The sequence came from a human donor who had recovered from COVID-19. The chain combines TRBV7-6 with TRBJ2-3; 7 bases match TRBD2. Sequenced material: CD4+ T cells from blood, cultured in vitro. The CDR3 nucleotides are TGTGCCAGCAGCCGGGAGGCTAGCTCAAGCCCTCATACGCAGTATTTT. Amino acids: CASSREASSSPHTQYF.